One T cell receptor beta chain is described in this entry. This clonotype was detected many times. Its antigen specificity is not known. There are no base qualities to consult, and no much larger clone falls within one base. The library was prepared using multiplex PCR. Sequencing used an Illumina HiSeq 4000. CDR3 regions were amplified by Arm-PCR with iRepertoire HTBI primers to construct TCR beta libraries. PCR products were gel purified before sequencing. For the original study's pipeline: Gene usage analysis of CDR3 amino acid clonotypes relied on the roughly 64 TRBV and 13 to 15 TRBJ segments identified across samples. Filtered high-quality paired reads were merged into contigs using COPE and FqMerger. BLAST was used to align contigs to the IMGT TRBV, TRBD and TRBJ reference genes, and CDR3 was defined following IMGT. Clonotypes above 0.1% frequency were classified as highly expanded clones. Shannon entropy was used to measure repertoire diversity, and the Gini coefficient was used to measure V-J evenness. Public clonotypes were defined as clonotypes shared by more than one individual. TCRdb's own reprocessing of the public reads used fastp at Q25 and MiXCR and kept productive beta chains. Duplicate CDR3 protein sequences are folded into a single record with the most common DNA and genes. TCRdb's processing, not the authors' own work, is the source of the V and J calls. Present in this sample are about 440,000 distinct CDR3 sequences, 16% of which were seen just once. The ten largest clones take up around 11% of the sample.

According to the germline V gene, CDR1 reads KGHSH and CDR2 reads LQKENI. The CDR3 spans 16 residues, from the cysteine through the phenylalanine. The retained sequence is limited to the CDR3, 48 bases, with the frame set at the first base. Trimming at the junction amounts to 0 bases on V and 0 bases on J, and the germline ends lie 10 bases apart. The sample's time point label, decoded: newly diagnosed GD, antithyroid drugs for less than 3 months. For both TCR sequencing and RNA sequencing, RNA was extracted from PBMCs in TRIzol. Graves' disease was diagnosed according to American Thyroid Association guidelines. Recruitment of patients was carried out at an endocrinology department in Xi'an, China. Each patient gave around 9.2 milliliters of peripheral blood, collected in an EDTA anticoagulant tube. Ficoll Paque Plus density gradient separation was used to isolate PBMCs, and no further T cell sorting was done. An Agilent 2100 Bioanalyzer and agarose gel were used to assess RNA quality, and a NanoDrop 2000 was used to measure RNA concentration.

This specimen comes from a study of regulatory T cells in long-lasting Graves disease (dated by TCRdb to the early 2020s). Background for the entire study: In the newly diagnosed Graves' disease group, patients had been taking antithyroid drugs for less than 3 months. This study used TCR sequencing and RNA sequencing of peripheral blood to compare persistent Graves' disease patients against newly diagnosed Graves' disease patients. The study was registered as a clinical trial and conducted in China. TCR sequencing covered approximately 13 persistent and 20 or so newly diagnosed Graves' disease patients, some 33 samples in total. What the authors observed across the whole study: Only the TCR beta chain was sequenced and analyzed. Lower TCR Shannon entropy and fewer highly expanded clones were observed in persistent Graves' disease patients than in newly diagnosed patients, which suggested clonal expansion. The small sample size was acknowledged by the authors as a limitation that may reduce accuracy. The study examined only peripheral blood because the primary lesion, thyroid tissue, could not be accessed. Preferential use of TRBV28, TRBJ1-2 and TRBJ2-5 was observed in persistent disease, whereas TRBV20-1 and TRBJ2-1 were favored in newly diagnosed disease. A larger number of public clonotypes was shared among persistent patients (fewer than 3,000) than among newly diagnosed patients (about 990).

These data were also reused for a study on T cells in Graves' hyperthyroidism and ophthalmopathy. According to the second study: Stable Graves' hyperthyroidism was defined as the absence of progression to ophthalmopathy over 18 months of follow-up. Hyperthyroidism patients were newly diagnosed, had a disease duration of under 2 months, and were aged 18 to 65 years. Patients with uncontrolled infections, other autoimmune diseases, pregnancy or lactation were excluded. Diagnoses were based on clinical symptoms, serum thyroxine and TRAb, thyroid ultrasound and orbital computed tomography. A first-round RT-PCR of the TCR CDR3 used the HTBI primer set with the Qiagen OneStep RT-PCR kit. Blood samples also contained most of the expanded thyroid clonotypes (frequency above 0.001), which suggests that blood repertoires may reflect thyroid immune responses. In cross-validation, a model built on a 13 V-J signature told ophthalmopathy apart from stable hyperthyroidism with under 90% sensitivity and approximately 81% specificity, and in testing the same model reached 80%/75%. In validation, the model predicted progression to ophthalmopathy a median of about 5.9 months before onset, with roughly 70% sensitivity and about 72% specificity. TCR V-J signatures able to tell the groups apart were searched for in a discovery cohort of 100 patients, of whom fewer than 45 had Graves' ophthalmopathy and 57 had stable Graves' hyperthyroidism. Whether ophthalmopathy could be predicted prospectively was tested in an independent validation cohort made up of 18 to 20 hyperthyroidism patients plus 17 patients who later progressed to ophthalmopathy. The 75 to 100 discovery patients were divided at random into training and test sets in a 7:3 ratio. In addition, the study compared T-cell repertoires in thyroid tissue and in blood from 6 or 7 Graves' hyperthyroidism patients. After sampling, hyperthyroidism patients received methimazole starting at 30 mg daily, and ophthalmopathy patients received high-dose intravenous methylprednisolone. Libraries were constructed in a second round of multiplex PCR, after which size selection and purification were carried out. Sequencing of the libraries was done on an Illumina HiSeq2000 using paired-end 100 bp reads. SOAPnuke was used to process the raw data, removing reads that contained adapters or uncalled bases, had a mean Phred below 15, or lacked an exact match to the constant primer or identifier. High-quality paired reads were merged with COPE v1.2.5, and unique nucleotide sequences were defined as clonotypes. Clonotypes were aligned to IMGT TRBV, TRBD and TRBJ reference segments using MiTCR v1.1. Analysis was restricted to V-J combinations with a frequency above 0.0001, which covered roughly 99% of repertoires. A TCS score was defined as the ratio of F50 (clonal expansion) to E x V (chaos), with BLOSUM62-based TCRdist applied between CDR3 peptides within each V-J. Welch's t-statistics and random forest reduced approximately 520 V-J features to 10 to 15, which were used in a naive Bayes classifier (R e1071). Sample size was not statistically predetermined, and blinding of investigators to group allocation was not performed. According to the paper, TCR Vbeta CDR3 sequencing was carried out on 135 peripheral blood samples, which came from fewer than 50 ophthalmopathy, 70 to 80 hyperthyroidism and roughly 17 progressor patients.

The source material was peripheral blood mononuclear cells (PBMCs), sampled at new diagnosis, from a patient treated with antithyroid drugs. In this chain, TRBV18 is recombined with TRBJ2-3; the D gene lacks a confident call. The receptor was isolated from a woman in her thirties with Graves disease. Donor details come from another sample of the same person, matched by shared clones. Read as DNA, the sequence is TGTGCCAGCTCACCACCGGGGTACCTAAGCACAGATACGCAGTATTTT. This sequence encodes CASSPPGYLSTDTQYF.